The 17 T cell receptor beta chains listed next were all sequenced from one sample in a study of blood T cell repertoires in COVID-19. Only in-frame clones appear in the TCRdb table, and some are missing; sequencing was by immunoSEQ multiplex PCR. The sample contains roughly 200,000 clones, roughly 80% of which appear only once. The sequencing input was peripheral blood. The receptors here all came from a woman in her forties with COVID-19, enrolled during active disease.

The chain has TRBV5-5 and TRBJ1-5; TRBD1 aligns across 7 bases. The V gene end was trimmed by 0 bases and the J gene end by 6 bases; junction bases not matched to a gene: 6. The CDR3 is 15 amino acids. Per the germline V gene, CDR1 is SGHKS and CDR2 is YYEKEE (reference sequence). The CDR3 here is CASSLDQGELQPQHF. The CDR3 DNA sequence: TGTGCCAGCAGCTTGGACCAGGGGGAGCTTCAGCCCCAGCATTTT. Filled out from reference TRBV5-5 and TRBJ1-5, the complete variable domain reads DAGVTQSPTHLIKTRGQQVTLRCSPISGHKSVSWYQQVLGQGPQFIFQYYEKEERGRGNFPDRFSARQFPNYSSELNVNALLLGDSALYLCASSLDQGELQPQHFGDGTRLSIL.

The chain uses TRBV5-1 and TRBJ2-5; D perhaps matches TRBD1 (6 bases). The V end was cut by 0 bases, the J end by 9 bases, with 21 bases between. CDR3 length: 16 amino acids. CDR1 is SGHRS, CDR2 YFSETQ, per germline. CDR3 amino acids: CASSLDGQGPFLAQYF. The CDR3 nucleotides are TGCGCCAGCAGCTTGGATGGGCAGGGGCCATTTTTGGCCCAGTACTTC. Full variable domain (missing parts from reference TRBV5-1 and TRBJ2-5): KAGVTQTPRYLIKTRGQQVTLSCSPISGHRSVSWYQQTPGQGLQFLFEYFSETQRNKGNFPGRFSGRQFSNSRSEMNVSTLELGDSALYLCASSLDGQGPFLAQYFGPGTRLLVL.

This clone was recorded a few times. The chain links TRBV28 to TRBJ2-4; 8 nucleotides agree with TRBD1. Germline values: CDR1 MDHEN, CDR2 SYDVKM. The CDR3 sequence is 14 residues long. Trimming at V came to 5 bases and at J to 7 bases, leaving 7 bases not matched to a gene. The CDR3 here is CASSLRTGHNIQYF. The CDR3 DNA reads as TGTGCCAGCAGTCTCCGGACAGGGCACAACATTCAGTACTTC.

This clone was counted a single time. The rearrangement uses TRBV4-1 and TRBJ2-1; 16 bases map to TRBD2. V lost 4 bases and J lost 7; bases outside the gene matches: 7. The CDR3 is 17 amino acids. Germline V CDR1 and CDR2: MGHRA, YSYEKL. The CDR3 spells CASSRSGTSGGANEQFF. As DNA, the CDR3 is TGCGCCAGCAGCCGATCCGGGACTAGCGGGGGGGCAAATGAGCAGTTCTTC.

The chain joins TRBV7-9 to TRBJ1-2; D call uncertain. CDR1 and CDR2 from the germline V gene are SEHNR and FQNEAQ (reference sequence). Trimming left V 10 bases short and J 5 bases short, with 29 bases between. This CDR3 has 17 residues. Here the CDR3 reads CATNARRGGPGAYGYTF. The CDR3 nucleotides are TGTGCCACCAACGCTCGGCGGGGAGGACCGGGCGCTTATGGCTACACCTTC.

The V and J genes are TRBV7-3 and TRBJ2-3, with D perhaps matching TRBD2 (6 bases). Germline CDR1 SGHTA, CDR2 FQGTGA. Trimming left V 1 base short and J 2 bases short, with 10 bases between. The CDR3 is 15 amino acids. The CDR3 is CASSLMGGSTDTQYF. Written as DNA, the CDR3 is TGTGCCAGCAGCTTAATGGGGGGATCCACAGATACGCAGTATTTT.

This rearrangement joins TRBV5-1 to TRBJ2-3, with 14 bases that match TRBD2. CDR3 length equals 18 residues. Trimming took 3 bases from V and 2 from J; bases not matched to a gene: 8. Per germline, CDR1 SGHRS and CDR2 YFSETQ. The CDR3 spells CASSWGTSGSITTDTQYF. As DNA, the CDR3 is TGCGCCAGCAGCTGGGGGACTAGCGGGAGTATAACCACAGATACGCAGTATTTT.

CDR3 coding DNA: TGTGCCAGCAGCCGGGGCATAGGGCCGGGTGAAAAACTGTTTTTT. Its protein product is CASSRGIGPGEKLFF. The chain uses TRBV3-1 (or the pseudogene TRBV3-2) and TRBJ1-4; D is possibly TRBD1 (5 bases). The CDR3 loop spans 15 amino acids. Germline V gene sequence: CDR1 LGHDT, CDR2 YNNKEL (reference sequence). Trimming shortened V by 4 bases and J by 7 bases, and 16 bases separated the two germline ends.

The chain joins TRBV6-5 to TRBJ1-4, with a possible D match to TRBD1 (5 bases). CDR1 MNHEY and CDR2 SVGAGI come from the germline V gene. V lost 2 bases, J lost 7 bases, and 11 bases lay in between. This CDR3 contains 14 residues. The CDR3 nucleotides are TGTGCCAGCAGTTACGCCGGACAAGGTGAAAAACTGTTTTTT. It is translated as CASSYAGQGEKLFF.

The sample holds one count of this clone. This CDR3 reads CATSAAGVETQYF. In DNA, the CDR3 is TGTGCCACCAGTGCAGCGGGGGTCGAGACCCAGTACTTC. The chain links TRBV24-1 to TRBJ2-5; 8 nucleotides line up with TRBD2. This CDR3 spans 13 amino acids. Germline trimming cut 5 bases from V and 5 bases from J; bases unmatched to any gene: 3. Germline CDR1 is KGHDR and CDR2 is SFDVKD.

In this sample, this clone turned up once. The chain employs TRBV2 and TRBJ2-5; the D gene is possibly TRBD1 (6 bases). The CDR3 contains 18 residues. In germline, CDR1 is SNHLY, CDR2 FYNNEI. V lost 3 bases and J 0 bases, leaving 20 bases between the germline ends. CDR3 region: CASSDLGDTGKYQETQYF. The CDR3 DNA follows: TGTGCCAGCAGTGACCTTGGGGACACCGGAAAGTACCAAGAGACCCAGTACTTC.

The chain recombines TRBV7-6 with TRBJ2-2; 7 bases map to TRBD2. Germline-derived CDR1 and CDR2 are SGHVS and FNYEAQ. The CDR3 extends over 18 amino acids. J gave up 0 bases and V 0 bases, and 7 bases lay outside the gene matches. As DNA, the CDR3 is TGTGCCAGCAGCTTAGCTGGGGGTACTAGCGCGAACACCGGGGAGCTGTTTTTT. Protein sequence: CASSLAGGTSANTGELFF.

The V gene is TRBV19, the J gene TRBJ1-3, with D possibly TRBD1 on 5 matching bases. Germline CDR1 LNHDA, CDR2 SQIVND (reference sequence). There are 17 residues in the CDR3. V lost 6 bases and J lost 3, with 21 bases in between. The CDR3 sequence is CASRSQEGRVRGNTIYF. The CDR3 DNA follows: TGTGCCAGTAGGAGCCAGGAGGGCAGGGTTCGTGGAAACACCATATATTTT.

This chain links TRBV27 with TRBJ2-7; tentatively, D is TRBD2 (7 bases). The germline V gene encodes CDR1 MNHEY and CDR2 SMNVEV (reference sequence). There are 14 residues in the CDR3. Trimming pared 6 bases from V and 6 bases from J, leaving 18 bases between. CDR3 DNA sequence: TGTGCCAGCAGGGGGGGGGCAGGGTCCGGCGAGCAGTACTTC. It is translated as CASRGGAGSGEQYF.

The chain combines TRBV5-1 with TRBJ2-2; D uncertain. V shed 0 bases and J shed 3 bases, with 6 bases lying between them. The CDR3 loop spans 14 amino acids. The V gene's germline CDR1 is SGHRS and CDR2 YFSETQ. The CDR3 DNA is TGCGCCAGCAGCTTGGGGGCTTACACCGGGGAGCTGTTTTTT. Translated, it gives CASSLGAYTGELFF.

The gene calls are TRBV5-6 and TRBJ2-3, with a weak D call TRBD1 (6 bases). Trimming took 4 bases from V and 1 from J, leaving 10 bases between them. This CDR3 is built from 14 residues. From germline, CDR1 is SGHDT and CDR2 YYEEEE. Written as DNA, the CDR3 is TGTGCCAGCAGCCTGGGACAACGCACAGATACGCAGTATTTT. As protein: CASSLGQRTDTQYF. The whole variable domain, remainder taken from reference TRBV5-6 and TRBJ2-3, is DAGVTQSPTHLIKTRGQQVTLRCSPKSGHDTVSWYQQALGQGPQFIFQYYEEEERQRGNFPDRFSGHQFPNYSSELNVNALLLGDSALYLCASSLGQRTDTQYFGPGTRLTVL.

The chain couples TRBV14 to TRBJ2-2; possibly TRBD1 for D (5 bases). CDR1 SGHDN and CDR2 FVKESK come from the germline V gene. CDR3 length: 19 amino acids. V lost 2 bases to trimming and J lost 0 bases, with 19 bases between them. The CDR3 DNA reads TGTGCCAGCAGCCAATTCTGGAAAGGGGTCAATACGAACACCGGGGAGCTGTTTTTT. The encoded protein is CASSQFWKGVNTNTGELFF.